This T cell receptor beta chain stems from a study of glioma-infiltrating T cells after dendritic cell vaccination. PBMC were collected before vaccination, two weeks after the third vaccination, and at progression. The V end lost 1 base, the J end lost 0 bases, and 7 bases lay between the germline ends. The CDR3 consists of 15 residues. The germline CDR1 and CDR2 sequences are LNHNV and YYDKDF (reference sequence). This clone has a single count. Input was 2 to 2.5 ug genomic DNA, or all available if less. Primers: 60 V beta forward and 13 J beta reverse. Some clones are missing from TCRdb's copy, which holds only in-frame ones; the method was immunoSEQ multiplex PCR. In the table there are 60,000 to 70,000 clones, approximately 85% of which are singletons.

The starting material was blood, obtained before dendritic cell vaccination. The chain links TRBV15 to TRBJ2-1; no clear D gene. The TCR was taken from a human donor with glioblastoma. The CDR3 sequence is CATSRARSSYNEQFF. The DNA for the CDR3 is TGTGCCACCAGCAGAGCGCGGAGCTCCTACAATGAGCAGTTCTTC.